Here is one T cell receptor beta chain with its context. Its specificity is unknown. The CDR3 runs to 16 residues. Germline loops: CDR1 SGHAT, CDR2 FQNNGV. V gave up 6 bases and J gave up 0 bases, with 15 bases separating them. Here immunoSEQ multiplex PCR was the method, and the copy in TCRdb shows in-frame clones only, minus some. This table has approximately 2.4 million clones, under 97% appearing once. All donors qualified as healthy HIV-negative adults and had experienced no recent acute infections or vaccinations. Both subsets, CD45RA+ naive and CD45RA-negative memory, were split from the CD4+ cells. This entry is derived from a study of shared clonotypes between healthy human individuals. General study findings and limits: Sharing of clonotypes among donors was expected to vary with sequencing depth. Generally, naive subsets came out with larger estimated richness than memory subsets.

Sequenced: naive CD4+ T cells sorted from blood. Subset specified: CD45RA+ positively selected. The chain recombines TRBV11-2 with TRBJ2-1; D perhaps matches TRBD1 (7 bases). This TCR derives from a man aged 18 to 35 in good health. This CDR3 is CASSLAGGLSYNEQFF. The CDR3 coding sequence is TGTGCCAGCAGTTTGGCAGGGGGACTCTCCTACAATGAGCAGTTCTTC.